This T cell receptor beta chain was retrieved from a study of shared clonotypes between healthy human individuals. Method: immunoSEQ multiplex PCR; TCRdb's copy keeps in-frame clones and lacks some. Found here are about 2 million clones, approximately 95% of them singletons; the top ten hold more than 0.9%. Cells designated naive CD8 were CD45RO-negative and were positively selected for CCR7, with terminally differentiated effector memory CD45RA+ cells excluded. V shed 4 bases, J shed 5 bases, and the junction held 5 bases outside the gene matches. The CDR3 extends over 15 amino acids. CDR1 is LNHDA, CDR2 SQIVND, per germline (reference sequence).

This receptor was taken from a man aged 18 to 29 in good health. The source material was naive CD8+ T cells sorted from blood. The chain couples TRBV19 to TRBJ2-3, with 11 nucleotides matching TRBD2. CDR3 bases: TGTGCCAGTAGTACCCCACTAGCGGGAGAAGATACGCAGTATTTT. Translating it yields CASSTPLAGEDTQYF.